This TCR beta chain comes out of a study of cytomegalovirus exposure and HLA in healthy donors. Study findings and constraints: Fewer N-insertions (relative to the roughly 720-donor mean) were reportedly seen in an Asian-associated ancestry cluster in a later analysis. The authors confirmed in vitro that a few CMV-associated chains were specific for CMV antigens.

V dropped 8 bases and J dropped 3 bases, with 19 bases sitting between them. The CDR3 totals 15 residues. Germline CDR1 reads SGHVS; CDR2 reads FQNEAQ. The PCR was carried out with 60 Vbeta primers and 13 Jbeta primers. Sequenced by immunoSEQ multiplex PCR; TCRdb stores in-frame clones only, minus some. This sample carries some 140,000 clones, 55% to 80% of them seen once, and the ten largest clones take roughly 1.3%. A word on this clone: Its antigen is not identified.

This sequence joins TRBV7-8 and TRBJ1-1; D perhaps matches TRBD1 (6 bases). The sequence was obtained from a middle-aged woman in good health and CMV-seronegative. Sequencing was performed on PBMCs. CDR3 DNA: TGTGCCAGCGCCCTCAGGGGAGGGTCGGACACTGAAGCTTTCTTT. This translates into CASALRGGSDTEAFF.